One and the same sample provided the 10 T cell receptor beta chains below, sequenced in a study of cytomegalovirus exposure and HLA in healthy donors. This PCR relied on a set of 60 Vbeta primers and 13 Jbeta primers. Measured with immunoSEQ multiplex PCR; TCRdb has only the in-frame clones, and not every one. Among about 89,000 clones, 64% were seen once, and the ten largest hold over 2%. The sequenced sample consisted of PBMCs. The origin of the receptors is a human donor in good health.

This clone was counted between two and nine times. This specimen includes other DNA sequences encoding the same CDR3. The rearrangement uses TRBV5-4 and TRBJ2-7; perhaps TRBD1 as D (6 bases). The CDR3 is 15 residues long. Germline CDR1 is SGHNT and CDR2 is YYREEE (reference sequence). V was trimmed by 2 bases and J by 1 base, leaving 13 bases between them. CDR3 residues: CASSLGGQGSYEQYF. The CDR3 coding sequence is TGTGCCAGCAGCTTAGGCGGGCAGGGGTCCTACGAGCAGTACTTC.

This clone was observed a few times. The chain links TRBV11-1 to TRBJ1-1; the match to TRBD1 covers 7 bases. This CDR3 comprises 16 residues. J was trimmed by 0 bases and V by 3 bases; bases with no gene match: 7. Germline-derived CDR1 and CDR2 are SGHAT and FQDESV (reference sequence). CDR3: CASSLRRDSMNTEAFF. CDR3 nucleotides: TGTGCCAGCAGCTTGCGCCGGGACAGTATGAACACTGAAGCTTTCTTT.

This clone has a single count. The V gene is TRBV4-2, the J gene TRBJ2-1; 7 nucleotides match TRBD2. J gave up 7 bases and V 6 bases, and 6 bases lay outside the gene matches. The CDR3 is 13 residues long. The germline V gene has CDR1 LGHNA and CDR2 YNFKEQ. Here the CDR3 reads CASRGEGWNEQFF. DNA of the CDR3: TGTGCCAGCAGGGGGGAGGGGTGGAATGAGCAGTTCTTC.

Comments on this clone: At one boundary the junction diverges from the germline segment, which might be a read error. The rearrangement joins TRBV7-9 to TRBJ1-2; D is unresolved. The germline V gene encodes CDR1 SEHNR and CDR2 FQNEAQ (reference sequence). The CDR3 is 14 amino acids. The DNA of the CDR3 is TGTGCCGGCAGCCCCGGCGGCGGCTCCTATGGCTACACCTTC. Translating gives CAGSPGGGSYGYTF.

The CDR3 bases are TGTGCCAGCAGTCTCGGGGGGGTTCAGTTCTTC. Amino acid sequence: CASSLGGVQFF. V is TRBV9 and J is TRBJ2-1; 8 nucleotides align to TRBD2. Looked up from germline, CDR1 is SGDLS and CDR2 is YYNGEE. The junction had 5 bases not matched to a gene; V was cut back by 5 bases and J by 13 bases. CDR3 length equals 11 residues.

The genes are TRBV23-1 and TRBJ2-7; TRBD1 aligns across 10 bases. TRBV23-1 is recorded as an ORF, its role being uncertain. The CDR3 extends over 16 amino acids. With 0 bases clipped from V and 5 bases from J, the junction kept 7 bases outside the gene matches. CDR3 in DNA: TGCGCCAGCAGTCAATCACATCGACAGGGGGCCAACGAGCAGTACTTC. This encodes CASSQSHRQGANEQYF.

The V call is TRBV7-9, the J call TRBJ2-1, with TRBD1 matching over 10 bases. The CDR3 extends over 16 amino acids. Germline V gene lookup returns CDR1 SEHNR and CDR2 FQNEAQ (reference sequence). V lost 5 bases, J lost 3 bases, and 7 bases stayed unmatched. The DNA of the CDR3 is TGTGCCAGCAGCCGCCAGACAGGGGGCATCTACAATGAGCAGTTCTTC. Its protein product is CASSRQTGGIYNEQFF.

The CDR3 region has the DNA TGCGCCAGCAGCTTGGCGGGGGTCCAAGAGACCCAGTACTTC. Encoded protein: CASSLAGVQETQYF. The genes are TRBV5-1 and TRBJ2-5; the D gene is possibly TRBD2 (6 bases). This CDR3 contains 14 residues. CDR1 and CDR2 from the germline V gene are SGHRS and YFSETQ. The V and J ends lost 0 bases and 1 base respectively, with 7 bases between them.

The chain recombines TRBV2 with TRBJ2-2, with a weak D call TRBD1 (5 bases). Trimming shortened V by 3 bases and J by 4 bases, and 9 bases separated the two germline ends. The germline V gene encodes CDR1 SNHLY and CDR2 FYNNEI. The CDR3 covers 14 residues. CDR3 region: CASSDQGFTGELFF. The CDR3 region has the DNA TGTGCCAGCAGTGATCAGGGTTTCACCGGGGAGCTGTTTTTT.

The chain combines TRBV7-9 with TRBJ2-2, with TRBD1 matching over 7 bases. The CDR3 runs to 19 residues. Germline CDR1 reads SEHNR; CDR2 reads FQNEAQ (reference sequence). V lost 0 bases to trimming and J lost 3 bases; unmatched junction nucleotides: 13. In nucleotides, the CDR3 is TGTGCCAGCAGCTTAGCGCGAGGGGGCCCATCTTCTGACACCGGGGAGCTGTTTTTT. Translation gives CASSLARGGPSSDTGELFF.